The T cell receptor beta chain described here comes from a study of PD-L1 blockade in urothelial cancer. For the study at large: About 85% of the roughly 30 patients comprised males who had bladder-origin urothelial cancer. Prior chemotherapy in patients spanned 0 to 3 regimens.

All patients carried locally advanced or metastatic urothelial carcinoma. V was cut by 5 bases and J by 3 bases, with 7 bases left in between. CDR3 length: 12 residues. Germline-derived CDR1 and CDR2 are MDHEN and SYDVKM. The method was immunoSEQ multiplex PCR; TCRdb's version includes in-frame clones alone and lacks a portion of them. The data show about 36,000 clones, with roughly 36% seen just once and around 9.3% held by the top ten. The V gene is TRBV28, the J gene TRBJ1-2; D unclear. The sequences come from tumor tissue, collected before atezolizumab (anti-PD-L1) treatment. The receptor was isolated from a man aged 55 to 70 with urothelial cancer. The CDR3 here is CASSRDYYGYTF. CDR3 bases: TGTGCCAGCAGTCGGGATTACTATGGCTACACCTTC.